This TCR beta chain was sequenced during a study of shared T cell receptors in the human thymus. In its sample, this clone was seen a few times. With V trimmed by 2 bases and J by 7 bases, 6 bases remained unmatched. Per germline, CDR1 LNHDA and CDR2 SQIVND (reference sequence). This CDR3 has 15 amino acids. Sequencing used immunoSEQ multiplex PCR; TCRdb keeps in-frame clones, though not all of them. The table lists hundreds of thousands of clones, more than 75% of them singletons. A further study also used this sample, focusing on human thymus T cells. That paper states: Corrective heart surgery yielded the resections from which the thymus tissue came. Apparent skewing of V and J gene usage characterized both thymic and blood repertoires. As related research reported, thymic repertoires overlapped highly among unrelated individuals.

The specimen was thymocytes. The chain combines TRBV19 with TRBJ1-3; TRBD1 matches 9 bases. The TCR originated in a boy younger than two with a congenital heart defect. The CDR3, as DNA: TGTGCCAGTAGTATAACAGGGGGCTGGATTAACACCATATATTTT. It is translated as CASSITGGWINTIYF. Supplemented by reference TRBV19 and TRBJ1-3, the full variable domain reads DGGITQSPKYLFRKEGQNVTLSCEQNLNHDAMYWYRQDPGQGLRLIYYSQIVNDFQKGDIAEGYSVSREKKESFPLTVTSAQKNPTAFYLCASSITGGWINTIYFGEGSWLTVV.